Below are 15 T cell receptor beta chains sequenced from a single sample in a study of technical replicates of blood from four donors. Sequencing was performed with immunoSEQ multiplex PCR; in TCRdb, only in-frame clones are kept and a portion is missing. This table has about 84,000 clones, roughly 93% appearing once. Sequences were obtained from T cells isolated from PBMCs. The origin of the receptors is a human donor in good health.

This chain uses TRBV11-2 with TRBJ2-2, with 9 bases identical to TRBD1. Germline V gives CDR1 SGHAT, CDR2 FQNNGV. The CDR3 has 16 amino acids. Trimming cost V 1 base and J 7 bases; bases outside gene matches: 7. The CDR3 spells CASSLGTGGVGGELFF. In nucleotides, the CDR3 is TGTGCCAGCAGCTTAGGAACAGGGGGCGTGGGCGGGGAGCTGTTTTTT.

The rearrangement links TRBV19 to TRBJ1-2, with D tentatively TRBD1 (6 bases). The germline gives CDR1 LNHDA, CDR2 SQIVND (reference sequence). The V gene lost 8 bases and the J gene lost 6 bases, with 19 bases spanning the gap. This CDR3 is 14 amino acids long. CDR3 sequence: CASLGGAVSHGYTF. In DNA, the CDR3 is TGTGCCAGTCTGGGGGGGGCAGTATCGCATGGCTACACCTTC.

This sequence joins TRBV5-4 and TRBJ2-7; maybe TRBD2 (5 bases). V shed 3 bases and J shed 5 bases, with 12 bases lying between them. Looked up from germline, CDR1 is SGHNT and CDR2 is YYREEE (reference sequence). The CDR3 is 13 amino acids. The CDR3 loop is CASSSGNGDEQYF. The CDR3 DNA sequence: TGTGCCAGCAGCTCAGGCAACGGGGACGAGCAGTACTTC. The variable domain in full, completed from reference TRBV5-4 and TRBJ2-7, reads ETGVTQSPTHLIKTRGQQVTLRCSSQSGHNTVSWYQQALGQGPQFIFQYYREEENGRGNFPPRFSGLQFPNYSSELNVNALELDDSALYLCASSSGNGDEQYFGPGTRLTVT.

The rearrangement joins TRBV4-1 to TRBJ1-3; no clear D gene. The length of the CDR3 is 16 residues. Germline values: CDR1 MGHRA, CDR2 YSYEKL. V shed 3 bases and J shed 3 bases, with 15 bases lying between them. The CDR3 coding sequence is TGCGCCAGCAGCCACCCGGAGGGTGCCAGTGGAAACACCATATATTTT. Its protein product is CASSHPEGASGNTIYF.

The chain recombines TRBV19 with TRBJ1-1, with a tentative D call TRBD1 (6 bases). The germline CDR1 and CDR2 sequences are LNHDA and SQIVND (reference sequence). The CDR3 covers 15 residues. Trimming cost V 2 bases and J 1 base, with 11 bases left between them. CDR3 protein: CASSILPGENTEAFF. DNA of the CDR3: TGTGCCAGTAGTATACTACCAGGGGAGAACACTGAAGCTTTCTTT.

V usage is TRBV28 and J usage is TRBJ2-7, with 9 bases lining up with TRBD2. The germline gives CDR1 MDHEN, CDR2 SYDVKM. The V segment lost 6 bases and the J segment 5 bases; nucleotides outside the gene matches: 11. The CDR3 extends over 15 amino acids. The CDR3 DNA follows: TGTGCCAGCAGAGTACCTAGCGGGAAAACAAACGAGCAGTACTTC. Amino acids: CASRVPSGKTNEQYF. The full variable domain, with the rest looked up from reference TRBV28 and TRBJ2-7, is DVKVTQSSRYLVKRTGEKVFLECVQDMDHENMFWYRQDPGLGLRLIYFSYDVKMKEKGDIPEGYSVSREKKERFSLILESASTNQTSMYLCASRVPSGKTNEQYFGPGTRLTVT.

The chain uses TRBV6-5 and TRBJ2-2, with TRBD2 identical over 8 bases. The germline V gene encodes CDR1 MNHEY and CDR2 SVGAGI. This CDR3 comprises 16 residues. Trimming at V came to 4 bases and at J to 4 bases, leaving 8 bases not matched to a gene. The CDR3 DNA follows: TGTGCCAGCAGTTCGCCGGGACTAGGGAGCACCGGGGAGCTGTTTTTT. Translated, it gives CASSSPGLGSTGELFF.

The CDR3 reads CASSLSPLHSSYEQYF. The CDR3 coding sequence is TGTGCCAGCAGTTTATCCCCTTTACACAGCTCCTACGAGCAGTACTTC. V usage is TRBV27 and J usage is TRBJ2-7; D is uncertain. V was cut by 0 bases and J by 0 bases, with 12 bases left in between. The V gene's germline CDR1 is MNHEY and CDR2 SMNVEV (reference sequence). The length of the CDR3 is 16 residues.

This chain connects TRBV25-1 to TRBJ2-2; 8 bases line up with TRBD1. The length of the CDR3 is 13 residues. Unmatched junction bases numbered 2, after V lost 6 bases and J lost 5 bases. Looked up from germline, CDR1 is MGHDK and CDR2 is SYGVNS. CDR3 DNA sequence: TGTGCCAGCAGGACAGGGGTGACCGGGGAGCTGTTTTTT. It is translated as CASRTGVTGELFF. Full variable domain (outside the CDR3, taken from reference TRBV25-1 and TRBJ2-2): EADIYQTPRYLVIGTGKKITLECSQTMGHDKMYWYQQDPGMELHLIHYSYGVNSTEKGDLSSESTVSRIRTEHFPLTLESARPSHTSQYLCASRTGVTGELFFGEGSRLTVL.

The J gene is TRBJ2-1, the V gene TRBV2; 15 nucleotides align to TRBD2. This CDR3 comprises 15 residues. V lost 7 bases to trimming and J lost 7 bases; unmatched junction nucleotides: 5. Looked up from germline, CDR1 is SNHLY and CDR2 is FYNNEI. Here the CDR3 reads CASNPGLAGGNEQFF. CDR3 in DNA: TGTGCCAGCAACCCCGGACTAGCGGGAGGGAATGAGCAGTTCTTC.

The CDR3 loop reads CASRRTGTDYGYTF. The CDR3 region has the DNA TGTGCCAGCAGACGCACCGGGACAGACTATGGCTACACCTTC. The chain carries TRBV6-5 and TRBJ1-2; 7 bases are shared with TRBD1. This CDR3 contains 14 residues. Per the germline V gene, CDR1 is MNHEY and CDR2 is SVGAGI. The V and J ends lost 6 bases and 3 bases, in that order; junction bases with no gene match: 7.

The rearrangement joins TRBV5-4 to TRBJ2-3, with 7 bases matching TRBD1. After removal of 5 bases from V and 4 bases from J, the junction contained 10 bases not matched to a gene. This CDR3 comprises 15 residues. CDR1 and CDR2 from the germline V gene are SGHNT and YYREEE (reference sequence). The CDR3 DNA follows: TGTGCCAGCAGTCACTGGACAGGTTTGCCAGATACGCAGTATTTT. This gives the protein CASSHWTGLPDTQYF.

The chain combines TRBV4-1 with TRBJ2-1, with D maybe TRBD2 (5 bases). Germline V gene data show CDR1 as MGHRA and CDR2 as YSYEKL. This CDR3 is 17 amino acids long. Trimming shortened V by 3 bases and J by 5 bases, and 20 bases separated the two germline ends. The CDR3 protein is CASSHDDYGIKDNEQFF. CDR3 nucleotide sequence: TGCGCCAGCAGCCATGATGATTACGGGATAAAGGACAATGAGCAGTTCTTC.

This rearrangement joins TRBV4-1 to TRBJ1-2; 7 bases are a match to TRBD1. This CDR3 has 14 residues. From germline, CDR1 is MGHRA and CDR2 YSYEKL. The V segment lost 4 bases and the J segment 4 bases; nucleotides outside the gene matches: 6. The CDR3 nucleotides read TGCGCCAGCAGCCCTGGGACAGCGATCTATGGCTACACCTTC. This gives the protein CASSPGTAIYGYTF.

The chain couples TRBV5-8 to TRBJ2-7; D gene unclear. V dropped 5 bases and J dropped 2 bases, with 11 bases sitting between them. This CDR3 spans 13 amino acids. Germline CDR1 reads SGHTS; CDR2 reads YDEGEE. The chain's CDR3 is CASRPRVTYEQYF. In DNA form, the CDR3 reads TGTGCCAGCAGGCCGCGAGTTACCTACGAGCAGTACTTC. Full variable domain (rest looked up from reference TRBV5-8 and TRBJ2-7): EAGVTQSPTHLIKTRGQQATLRCSPISGHTSVYWYQQALGLGLQFLLWYDEGEERNRGNFPPRFSGRQFPNYSSELNVNALELEDSALYLCASRPRVTYEQYFGPGTRLTVT.